This entry is about one T cell receptor beta chain. Its antigen is unidentified. This CDR3 is 16 amino acids long. V lost 3 bases, J lost 0 bases, and 14 bases lay in between. CDR1 and CDR2 from the germline V gene are LNHDA and SQIVND (reference sequence). These data originate in a study of T cell responses to AZD1222 COVID-19 vaccine. Profiled with immunoSEQ multiplex PCR; TCRdb holds only in-frame clones, not every one. The data show approximately 100,000 clones, roughly 90% seen once. Study-level points and caveats: Epitopes outside B.1.351 and B.1.1.7 mutated regions reportedly drew nearly half of spike TCRs.

This specimen consisted of peripheral blood, obtained on day 0 of MenACWY control vaccination. This sequence was found in an adult in good health. V is TRBV19 and J is TRBJ1-1; the D is unclear. CDR3 nucleotide sequence: TGTGCCAGTAGTATTGGGTGGCGGGAGATGAACACTGAAGCTTTCTTT. Amino acid sequence: CASSIGWREMNTEAFF.